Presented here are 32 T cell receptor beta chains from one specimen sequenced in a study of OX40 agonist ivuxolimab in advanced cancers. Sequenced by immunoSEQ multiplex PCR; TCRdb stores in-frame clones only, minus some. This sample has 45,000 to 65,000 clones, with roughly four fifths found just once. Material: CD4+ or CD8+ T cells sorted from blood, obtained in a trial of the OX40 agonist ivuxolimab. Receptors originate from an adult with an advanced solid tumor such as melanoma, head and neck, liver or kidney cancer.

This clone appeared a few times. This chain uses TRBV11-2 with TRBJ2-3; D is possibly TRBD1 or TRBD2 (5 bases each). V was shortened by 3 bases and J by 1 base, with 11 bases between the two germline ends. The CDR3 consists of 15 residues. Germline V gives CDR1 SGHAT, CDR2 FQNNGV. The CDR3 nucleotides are TGTGCCAGCAGCTTTCGGGGCGGCGGCACAGATACGCAGTATTTT. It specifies CASSFRGGGTDTQYF.

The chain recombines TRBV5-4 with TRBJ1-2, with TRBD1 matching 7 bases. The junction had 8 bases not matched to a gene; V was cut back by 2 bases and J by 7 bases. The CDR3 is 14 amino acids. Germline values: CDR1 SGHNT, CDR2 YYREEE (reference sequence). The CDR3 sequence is CASSFGTAQPGYTF. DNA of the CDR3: TGTGCCAGCAGCTTCGGGACAGCGCAACCTGGCTACACCTTC.

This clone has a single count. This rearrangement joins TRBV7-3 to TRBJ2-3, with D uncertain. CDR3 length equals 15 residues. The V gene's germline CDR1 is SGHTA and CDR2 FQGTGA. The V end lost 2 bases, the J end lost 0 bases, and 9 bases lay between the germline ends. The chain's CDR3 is CASSLDGTSTDTQYF. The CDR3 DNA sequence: TGTGCCAGCAGCTTAGACGGAACTAGCACAGATACGCAGTATTTT. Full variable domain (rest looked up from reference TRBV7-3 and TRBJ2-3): GAGVSQTPSNKVTEKGKYVELRCDPISGHTALYWYRQSLGQGPEFLIYFQGTGAADDSGLPNDRFFAVRPEGSVSTLKIQRTERGDSAVYLCASSLDGTSTDTQYFGPGTRLTVL.

The CDR3 nucleotides are TGTGCCAGCAGTCTCCGACAGCCTGGCTACAATGAGCAGTTCTTC. The encoded protein is CASSLRQPGYNEQFF. The chain is built from TRBV27 and TRBJ2-1; D perhaps matches TRBD1 (5 bases). CDR1 is MNHEY, CDR2 SMNVEV, per germline (reference sequence). The V end was cut by 5 bases, the J end by 3 bases, with 14 bases between. The CDR3 covers 15 residues.

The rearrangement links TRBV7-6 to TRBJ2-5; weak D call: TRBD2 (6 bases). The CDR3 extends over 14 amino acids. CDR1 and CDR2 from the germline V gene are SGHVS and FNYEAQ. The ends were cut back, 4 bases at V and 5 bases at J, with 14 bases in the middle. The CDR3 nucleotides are TGTGCCAGCAGCTCCCAACCTAGCGTGGAGACCCAGTACTTC. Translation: CASSSQPSVETQYF.

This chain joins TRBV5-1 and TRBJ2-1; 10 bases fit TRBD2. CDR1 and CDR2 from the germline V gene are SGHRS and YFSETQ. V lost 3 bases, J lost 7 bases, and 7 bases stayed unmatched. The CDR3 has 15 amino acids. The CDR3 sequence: CASSSSGGAVNEQFF. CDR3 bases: TGCGCCAGCAGCTCCAGCGGGGGGGCCGTAAATGAGCAGTTCTTC.

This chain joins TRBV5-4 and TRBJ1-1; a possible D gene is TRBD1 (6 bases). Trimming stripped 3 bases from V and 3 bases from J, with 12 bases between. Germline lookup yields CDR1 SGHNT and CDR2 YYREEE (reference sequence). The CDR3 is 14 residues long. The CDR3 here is CASSSGGLDTEAFF. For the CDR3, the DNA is TGTGCCAGCAGCTCGGGGGGCCTGGACACTGAAGCTTTCTTT.

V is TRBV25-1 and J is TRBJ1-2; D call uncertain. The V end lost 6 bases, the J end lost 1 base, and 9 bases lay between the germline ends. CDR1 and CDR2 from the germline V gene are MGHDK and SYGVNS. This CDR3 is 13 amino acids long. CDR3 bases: TGTGCCAGCAGGGGAACAGTTAACTATGGCTACACCTTC. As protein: CASRGTVNYGYTF.

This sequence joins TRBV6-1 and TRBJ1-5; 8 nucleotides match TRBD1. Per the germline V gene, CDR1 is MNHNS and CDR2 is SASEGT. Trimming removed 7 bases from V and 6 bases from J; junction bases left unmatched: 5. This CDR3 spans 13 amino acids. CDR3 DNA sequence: TGTGCCAGCAACGACAGGGGAATTCAGCCCCAGCATTTT. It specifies CASNDRGIQPQHF.

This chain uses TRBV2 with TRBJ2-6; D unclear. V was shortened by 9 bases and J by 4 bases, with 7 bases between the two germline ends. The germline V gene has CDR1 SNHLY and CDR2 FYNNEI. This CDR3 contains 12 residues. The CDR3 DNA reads TGTGCCAGTGGTGGAGGGGCCAACGTCCTGACTTTC. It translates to CASGGGANVLTF. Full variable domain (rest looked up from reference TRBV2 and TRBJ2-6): EPEVTQTPSHQVTQMGQEVILRCVPISNHLYFYWYRQILGQKVEFLVSFYNNEISEKSEIFDDQFSVERPDGSNFTLKIRSTKLEDSAMYFCASGGGANVLTFGAGSRLTVL.

CDR3 coding DNA: TGTGCCAGCTCACCACCCCAGGGGACCAAAAACATTCAGTACTTC. It encodes CASSPPQGTKNIQYF. V gene TRBV18 combines with J gene TRBJ2-4; D is possibly TRBD1 (6 bases). Germline CDR1 and CDR2: KGHSH and LQKENI. The V and J ends lost 0 bases and 2 bases respectively, with 8 bases between them. This CDR3 spans 15 amino acids.

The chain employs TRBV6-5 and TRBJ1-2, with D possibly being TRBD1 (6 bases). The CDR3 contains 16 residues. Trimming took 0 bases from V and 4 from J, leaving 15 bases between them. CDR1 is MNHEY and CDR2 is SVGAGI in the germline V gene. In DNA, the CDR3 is TGTGCCAGCAGTTACTCGACTTCGGACAGTATCTATGGCTACACCTTC. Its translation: CASSYSTSDSIYGYTF.

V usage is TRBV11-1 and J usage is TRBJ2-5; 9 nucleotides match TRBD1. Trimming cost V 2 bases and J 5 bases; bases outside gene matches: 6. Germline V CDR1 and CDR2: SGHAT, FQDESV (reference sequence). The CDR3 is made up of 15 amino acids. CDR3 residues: CASSLRDRAWETQYF. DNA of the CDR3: TGTGCCAGCAGCTTAAGGGACAGGGCTTGGGAGACCCAGTACTTC. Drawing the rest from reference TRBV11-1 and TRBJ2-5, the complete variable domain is EAEVAQSPRYKITEKSQAVAFWCDPISGHATLYWYRQILGQGPELLVQFQDESVVDDSQLPKDRFSAERLKGVDSTLKIQPAELGDSAMYLCASSLRDRAWETQYFGPGTRLLVL.

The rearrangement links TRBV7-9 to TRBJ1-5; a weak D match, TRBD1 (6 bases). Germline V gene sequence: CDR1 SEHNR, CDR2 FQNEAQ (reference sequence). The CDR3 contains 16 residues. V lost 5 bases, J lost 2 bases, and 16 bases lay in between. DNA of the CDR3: TGTGCCAGCAGCATAGGGGCGGGGGGCGGCAATCAGCCCCAGCATTTT. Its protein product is CASSIGAGGGNQPQHF.

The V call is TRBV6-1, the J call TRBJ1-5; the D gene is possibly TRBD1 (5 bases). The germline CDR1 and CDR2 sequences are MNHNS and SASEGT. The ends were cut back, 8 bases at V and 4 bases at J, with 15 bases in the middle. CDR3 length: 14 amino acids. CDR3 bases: TGTGCCAGCGGTTGGGGGGAACCTAATCAGCCCCAGCATTTT. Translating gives CASGWGEPNQPQHF.

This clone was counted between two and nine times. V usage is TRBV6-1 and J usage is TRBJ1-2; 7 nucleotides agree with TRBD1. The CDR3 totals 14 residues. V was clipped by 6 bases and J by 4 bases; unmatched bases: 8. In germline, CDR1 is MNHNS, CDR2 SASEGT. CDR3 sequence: CASRAIQGTYGYTF. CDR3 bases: TGTGCCAGCAGGGCGATACAGGGGACCTATGGCTACACCTTC.

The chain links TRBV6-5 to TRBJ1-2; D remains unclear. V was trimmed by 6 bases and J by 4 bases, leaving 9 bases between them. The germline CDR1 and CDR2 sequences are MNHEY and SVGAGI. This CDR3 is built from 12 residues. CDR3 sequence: CASRRTGYGYTF. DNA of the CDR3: TGTGCCAGCAGGCGGACGGGCTATGGCTACACCTTC.

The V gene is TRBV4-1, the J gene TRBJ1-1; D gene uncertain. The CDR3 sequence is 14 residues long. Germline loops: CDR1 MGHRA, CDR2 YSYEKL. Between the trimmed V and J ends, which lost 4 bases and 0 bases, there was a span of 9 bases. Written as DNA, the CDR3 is TGCGCCAGCAGCCCCGGGTCCCTGAACACTGAAGCTTTCTTT. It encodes CASSPGSLNTEAFF.

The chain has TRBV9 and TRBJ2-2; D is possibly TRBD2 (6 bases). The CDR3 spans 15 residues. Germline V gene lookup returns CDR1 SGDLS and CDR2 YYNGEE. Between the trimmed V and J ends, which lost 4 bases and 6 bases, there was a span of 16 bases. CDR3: CASSSPTSFAGELFF. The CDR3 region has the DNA TGTGCCAGCAGCTCCCCGACTAGTTTCGCCGGGGAGCTGTTTTTT.

CDR3 sequence (DNA): TGTGCCAGCAGTGACGCTCTTTACGAGCAGTACTTC. It yields the protein CASSDALYEQYF. The chain employs TRBV6-1 and TRBJ2-7; D remains unclear. CDR3 size: 12 residues. V was cut by 3 bases and J by 4 bases, with 7 bases left in between. The germline V gene has CDR1 MNHNS and CDR2 SASEGT.

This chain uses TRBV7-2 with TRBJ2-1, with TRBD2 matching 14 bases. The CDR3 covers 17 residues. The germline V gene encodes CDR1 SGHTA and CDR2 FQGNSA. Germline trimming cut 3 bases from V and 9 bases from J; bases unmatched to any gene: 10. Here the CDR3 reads CASSLWTSGGSGGEQFF. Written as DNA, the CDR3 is TGTGCCAGCAGCTTGTGGACTAGCGGGGGGTCGGGTGGTGAGCAGTTCTTC.

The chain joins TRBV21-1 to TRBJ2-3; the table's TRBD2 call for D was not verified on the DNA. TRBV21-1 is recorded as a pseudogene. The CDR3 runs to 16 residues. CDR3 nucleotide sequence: TGTGCCAGCAGCCCACGGACTAGCGGGGGGGCAGATACGCAGTATTTT. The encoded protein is CASSPRTSGGADTQYF.

In nucleotides, the CDR3 is TGTGCCAGCAGCTCCGGACCGAACAATGAGCAGTTCTTC. This translates into CASSSGPNNEQFF. This chain joins TRBV11-1 and TRBJ2-1; D gene uncertain. Deletions cut 4 bases from V and 5 bases from J, with 9 bases between. CDR1 is SGHAT, CDR2 FQDESV, per germline (reference sequence). The CDR3 totals 13 residues.

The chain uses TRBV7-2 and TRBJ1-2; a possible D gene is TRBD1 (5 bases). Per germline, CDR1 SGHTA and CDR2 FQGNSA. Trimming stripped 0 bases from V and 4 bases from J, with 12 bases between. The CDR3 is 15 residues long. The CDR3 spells CASSLASQGSYGYTF. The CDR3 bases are TGTGCCAGCAGCTTAGCGTCGCAGGGAAGCTATGGCTACACCTTC.

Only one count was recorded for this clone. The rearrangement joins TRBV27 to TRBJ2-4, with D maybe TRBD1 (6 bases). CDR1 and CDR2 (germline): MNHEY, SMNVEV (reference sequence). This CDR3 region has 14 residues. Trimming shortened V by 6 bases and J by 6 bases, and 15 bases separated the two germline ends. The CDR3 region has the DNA TGTGCCAGCAGCACGGGACAAAGACTAAACATTCAGTACTTC. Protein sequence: CASSTGQRLNIQYF.

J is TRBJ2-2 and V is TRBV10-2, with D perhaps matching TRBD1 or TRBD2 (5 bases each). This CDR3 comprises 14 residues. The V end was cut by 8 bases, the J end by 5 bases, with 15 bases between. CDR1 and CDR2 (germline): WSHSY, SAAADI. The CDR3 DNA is TGCGCCAGCCTTTTTGGGGGACGGACCGGGGAGCTGTTTTTT. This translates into CASLFGGRTGELFF.

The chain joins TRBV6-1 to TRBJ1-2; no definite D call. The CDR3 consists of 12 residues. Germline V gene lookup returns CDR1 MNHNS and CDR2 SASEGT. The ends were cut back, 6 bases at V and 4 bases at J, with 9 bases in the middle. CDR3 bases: TGTGCCAGCAGGCGGACGGGCTATGGCTACACCTTC. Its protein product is CASRRTGYGYTF.

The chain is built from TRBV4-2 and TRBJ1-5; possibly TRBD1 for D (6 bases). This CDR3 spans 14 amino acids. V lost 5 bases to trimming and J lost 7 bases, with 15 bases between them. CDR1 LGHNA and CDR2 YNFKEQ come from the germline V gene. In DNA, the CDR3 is TGTGCCAGCAGCTCCCGACAGGCCACACAGCCCCAGCATTTT. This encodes CASSSRQATQPQHF.

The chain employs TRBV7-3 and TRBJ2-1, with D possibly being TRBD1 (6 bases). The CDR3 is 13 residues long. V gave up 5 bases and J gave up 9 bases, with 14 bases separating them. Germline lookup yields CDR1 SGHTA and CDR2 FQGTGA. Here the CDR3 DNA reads TGTGCCAGCAGCCAAAATGGGGGCGGTGAGCAGTTCTTC. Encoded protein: CASSQNGGGEQFF.

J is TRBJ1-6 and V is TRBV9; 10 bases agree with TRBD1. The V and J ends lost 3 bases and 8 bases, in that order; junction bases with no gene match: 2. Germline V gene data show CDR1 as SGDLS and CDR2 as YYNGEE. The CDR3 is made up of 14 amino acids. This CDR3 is CASSAGTGDSPLHF. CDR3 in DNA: TGTGCCAGCAGCGCCGGGACAGGGGATTCACCCCTCCACTTT.

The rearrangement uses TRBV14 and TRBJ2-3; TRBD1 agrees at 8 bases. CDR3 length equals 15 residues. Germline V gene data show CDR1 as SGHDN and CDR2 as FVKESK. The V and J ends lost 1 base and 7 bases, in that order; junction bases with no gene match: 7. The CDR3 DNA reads TGTGCCAGCAGCCAAGTCGCAGGGGGCTCAAATACGCAGTATTTT. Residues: CASSQVAGGSNTQYF.

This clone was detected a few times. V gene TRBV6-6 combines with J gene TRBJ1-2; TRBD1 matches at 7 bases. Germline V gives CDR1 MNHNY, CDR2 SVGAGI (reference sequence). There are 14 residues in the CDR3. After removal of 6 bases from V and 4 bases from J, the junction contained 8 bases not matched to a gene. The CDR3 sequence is CASSLRGTGYGYTF. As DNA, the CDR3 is TGTGCCAGCAGCCTCAGGGGGACTGGCTATGGCTACACCTTC.